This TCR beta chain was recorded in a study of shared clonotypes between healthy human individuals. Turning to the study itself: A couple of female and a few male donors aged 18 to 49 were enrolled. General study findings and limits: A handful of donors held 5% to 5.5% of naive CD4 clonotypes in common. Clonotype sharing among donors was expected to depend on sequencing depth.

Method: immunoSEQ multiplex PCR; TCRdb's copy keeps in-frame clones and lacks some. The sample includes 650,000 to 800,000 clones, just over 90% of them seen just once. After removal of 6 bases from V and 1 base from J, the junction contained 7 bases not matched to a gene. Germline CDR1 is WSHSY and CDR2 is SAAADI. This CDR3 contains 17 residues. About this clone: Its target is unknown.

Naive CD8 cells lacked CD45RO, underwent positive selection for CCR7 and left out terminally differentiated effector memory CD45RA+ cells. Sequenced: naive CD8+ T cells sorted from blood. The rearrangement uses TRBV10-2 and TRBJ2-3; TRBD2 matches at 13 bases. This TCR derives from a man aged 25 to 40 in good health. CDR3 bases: TGCGCCAGCAGGCCGGGACTAGCGGGAAGGGGCACAGATACGCAGTATTTT. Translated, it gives CASRPGLAGRGTDTQYF.